This TCR beta chain is drawn from a study of human T cells and chemical hapten exposure. The overall study: 2% DPC applied to a roughly 2 cm by roughly 2 cm arm area sensitized donors. Findings and caveats of the study: Controls formed significantly fewer large CDR3 similarity clusters than expanded TCRs did.

The CDR3 covers 16 residues. V was clipped by 5 bases and J by 2 bases, with 18 bases between them. The germline V gene encodes CDR1 SEHNR and CDR2 FQNEAQ (reference sequence). This clonotype was counted between two and nine times. Its target is unknown. TCRdb re-called the RACE reads through MiXCR, storing one row per CDR3 protein. The sample shows hundreds of thousands of distinct CDR3 sequences, about 6% of them seen only once. The time point here: patch test 2, 6 weeks after DPC sensitization. The treatment is: therapeutic diphenylcyclopropenone sensitization with weekly scalp DPC. This receptor was taken from a woman in her late teens or twenties with alopecia areata. Some clones in this sample may be carry-over from other donors' samples. The sample here was whole blood, taken in connection with sensitization to the hapten diphenylcyclopropenone (DPC). The rearrangement links TRBV7-9 to TRBJ1-1; D is unresolved. The chain's CDR3 is CASSTHLPDGNTEAFF. The CDR3 DNA follows: TGTGCCAGCAGCACTCACCTGCCGGACGGAAACACTGAAGCTTTCTTT.